These 12 T cell receptor beta chains came from one sample sequenced in a study of blood T cell repertoires in COVID-19. Clones were read by immunoSEQ multiplex PCR, and TCRdb kept only the in-frame ones, dropping some. The sample has 110,000 to 150,000 clones; approximately 88% are singletons. The specimen sequenced was peripheral blood. Every receptor here comes from a woman aged 50 to 60 with acute or convalescent COVID-19.

The chain has TRBV6-5 and TRBJ1-5; weak D call: TRBD1 (5 bases). In germline, CDR1 is MNHEY, CDR2 SVGAGI. The CDR3 covers 15 residues. The V gene lost 8 bases and the J gene lost 4 bases, with 18 bases spanning the gap. CDR3 loop: CASRADQTENQPQHF. The CDR3 nucleotides are TGTGCCAGCCGGGCCGACCAGACAGAAAATCAGCCCCAGCATTTT.

This clone was detected only once. The chain links TRBV19 to TRBJ1-1; D is unresolved. In germline, CDR1 is LNHDA, CDR2 SQIVND (reference sequence). Trimming took off 3 bases at V and 4 bases at J, with 9 bases between the two ends. The CDR3 runs to 13 residues. The CDR3 sequence: CASSIPTGTEAFF. The CDR3 coding sequence is TGTGCCAGTAGTATCCCCACGGGCACTGAAGCTTTCTTT. The full variable domain, with the rest looked up from reference TRBV19 and TRBJ1-1, is DGGITQSPKYLFRKEGQNVTLSCEQNLNHDAMYWYRQDPGQGLRLIYYSQIVNDFQKGDIAEGYSVSREKKESFPLTVTSAQKNPTAFYLCASSIPTGTEAFFGQGTRLTVV.

Only one count was recorded for this clone. The V and J genes are TRBV24-1 and TRBJ2-7, with 8 bases fitting TRBD1. Unmatched junction bases numbered 9, after V lost 4 bases and J lost 2 bases. The CDR3 length is 16 residues. The germline V gene encodes CDR1 KGHDR and CDR2 SFDVKD. The CDR3 DNA reads as TGTGCCACCAGTGACCCAGGGGGCCCCTCCCCCTACGAGCAGTACTTC. It yields the protein CATSDPGGPSPYEQYF.

The chain uses TRBV28 and TRBJ2-1, with D hard to call. The V end lost 5 bases, the J end lost 8 bases, and 13 bases lay between the germline ends. CDR3 length: 13 amino acids. CDR1 is MDHEN, CDR2 SYDVKM, per germline. The CDR3, as DNA: TGTGCCAGCAGTGTGGTCCGATCGGATGAGCAGTTCTTC. Translating it yields CASSVVRSDEQFF. The complete variable domain, with remaining parts taken from reference TRBV28 and TRBJ2-1, reads DVKVTQSSRYLVKRTGEKVFLECVQDMDHENMFWYRQDPGLGLRLIYFSYDVKMKEKGDIPEGYSVSREKKERFSLILESASTNQTSMYLCASSVVRSDEQFFGPGTRLTVL.

V gene TRBV15 combines with J gene TRBJ2-7; D possibly corresponds to TRBD1 (6 bases). The CDR3 covers 17 residues. Trimming removed 5 bases from V and 9 bases from J, with 29 bases in between. CDR1 and CDR2 (germline): LNHNV, YYDKDF (reference sequence). The CDR3 loop reads CATSAPLLGQLGAGQYF. For the CDR3, the DNA is TGTGCCACCAGCGCCCCGCTGCTTGGACAGCTCGGAGCAGGGCAGTACTTC.

The rearrangement links TRBV25-1 to TRBJ1-1; weak D call: TRBD1 (6 bases). CDR3 length equals 14 residues. Trimming left V 8 bases short and J 4 bases short, with 17 bases between. Germline CDR1 MGHDK, CDR2 SYGVNS. The CDR3 is CASLGRGAATEAFF. For the CDR3, the DNA is TGTGCCAGCTTGGGCCGGGGGGCGGCCACTGAAGCTTTCTTT.

The rearrangement links TRBV5-1 to TRBJ1-4; TRBD1 is a possible D gene (5 bases). Trimming cost V 0 bases and J 8 bases, with 11 bases left between them. The CDR3 is 14 amino acids. The germline gives CDR1 SGHRS, CDR2 YFSETQ. The chain's CDR3 is CASSLAGTEEKLFF. Written as DNA, the CDR3 is TGCGCCAGCAGCTTGGCCGGGACTGAGGAAAAACTGTTTTTT.

The chain has TRBV19 and TRBJ1-4; TRBD1 matches 8 bases. The junction had 7 bases not matched to a gene; V was cut back by 3 bases and J by 7 bases. The germline gives CDR1 LNHDA, CDR2 SQIVND (reference sequence). The CDR3 is made up of 15 amino acids. CDR3 in amino acids: CASSITGTGREKLFF. CDR3 nucleotides: TGTGCCAGTAGTATTACCGGGACAGGTCGTGAAAAACTGTTTTTT.

The chain is built from TRBV24-1 and TRBJ2-2; tentatively, D is TRBD2 (6 bases). Germline V gene data show CDR1 as KGHDR and CDR2 as SFDVKD. CDR3 length: 14 amino acids. Trimming pared 9 bases from V and 4 bases from J, leaving 14 bases between. CDR3 nucleotide sequence: TGTGCCACCGCCGGGACTCCCGGCACCGGGGAGCTGTTTTTT. It codes for CATAGTPGTGELFF.

The chain has TRBV5-1 and TRBJ2-1, with 10 bases matching TRBD2. The CDR3 is 15 amino acids. Per germline, CDR1 SGHRS and CDR2 YFSETQ. Trimming at V came to 5 bases and at J to 4 bases, leaving 6 bases not matched to a gene. The CDR3 sequence: CASRITSGKYNEQFF. CDR3 nucleotides: TGCGCCAGCAGGATCACTAGCGGGAAGTACAATGAGCAGTTCTTC.

This chain uses TRBV5-1 with TRBJ2-7; 8 bases are a match to TRBD1. The CDR3 runs 14 residues. J gave up 0 bases and V 4 bases, and 3 bases lay outside the gene matches. Germline CDR1 and CDR2: SGHRS and YFSETQ. The CDR3 region is CASSPDRASYEQYF. In DNA, the CDR3 is TGCGCCAGCAGCCCGGACAGGGCCTCCTACGAGCAGTACTTC.

The J gene is TRBJ1-1, the V gene TRBV5-4; weak D call: TRBD1 (6 bases). Per germline, CDR1 SGHNT and CDR2 YYREEE (reference sequence). The CDR3 totals 16 residues. Trimming left V 2 bases short and J 11 bases short, with 25 bases between. The DNA of the CDR3 is TGTGCCAGCAGCTTCGGCGATCGACAGGAAATCGGGGGGGCTTTCTTT. The encoded protein is CASSFGDRQEIGGAFF.